The 5 T cell receptor beta chains presented below share a single source sample, sequenced in a study of response to subunit inactivated influenza vaccine (dated by TCRdb to the late 2010s). The library was generated by RT-PCR. TCRdb names Illumina HiSeq 2500 as the instrument used. TCRdb redid the processing of the public reads, applying fastp at Q25 and MiXCR, and retained in-frame beta chains. Entries are consolidated by CDR3 protein sequence, retaining the most common genes and DNA. The sample has under 800,000 distinct CDR3 sequences on record, approximately 15% of them singletons. Less than 7% of the sample lies in the top ten. The specimen was PBMCs from blood, collected approximately 15 days before vaccination. Source of these receptors: a man between 45 and 60 years old who received an inactivated influenza vaccine. Donor details come from another sample of the same person, matched by shared clones.

J is TRBJ2-2 and V is TRBV9, with 8 nucleotides matching TRBD2. CDR3 length: 16 residues. CDR1 and CDR2 from the germline V gene are SGDLS and YYNGEE. J gave up 4 bases and V 0 bases, and 5 bases lay outside the gene matches. Here the CDR3 DNA reads TGTGCCAGCAGCGTAGGGCTAGCGGGCGGCACCGGGGAGCTGTTTTTT. It is translated as CASSVGLAGGTGELFF.

The V call is TRBV7-2, the J call TRBJ2-3, with 10 bases fitting TRBD2. The V gene's germline CDR1 is SGHTA and CDR2 FQGNSA. V was clipped by 5 bases and J by 5 bases; unmatched bases: 10. This CDR3 is built from 16 residues. CDR3 sequence: CASSPKRGGVVDTQYF. CDR3 sequence (DNA): TGTGCCAGCAGCCCCAAGCGGGGGGGCGTGGTAGATACGCAGTATTTT.

This rearrangement joins TRBV24-1 to TRBJ1-1; 8 nucleotides align to TRBD1. V dropped 9 bases and J dropped 7; count of bases not matched to a gene: 3. The CDR3 extends over 11 amino acids. The V gene's germline CDR1 is KGHDR and CDR2 SFDVKD. Here the CDR3 DNA reads TGTGCCACCCGACAGGGGCTTGAAGCTTTCTTT. Its protein product is CATRQGLEAFF.

V and J are TRBV7-2 and TRBJ2-2; TRBD1 is a possible D gene (6 bases). Germline loops: CDR1 SGHTA, CDR2 FQGNSA. The V end was cut by 0 bases, the J end by 4 bases, with 9 bases between. The CDR3 has 15 residues. The CDR3 protein is CASSLANRATGELFF. The CDR3, as DNA: TGTGCCAGCAGCTTAGCCAACAGGGCCACCGGGGAGCTGTTTTTT.

This clonotype occurred a few times. The chain recombines TRBV6-5 with TRBJ1-5; 9 bases agree with TRBD1. Germline V lookup: CDR1 MNHEY, CDR2 SVGAGI. The CDR3 has 16 amino acids. After removal of 2 bases from V and 2 bases from J, the junction contained 4 bases not matched to a gene. For the CDR3, the DNA is TGTGCCAGCAGTTACATGGGACAGGGAGGCAATCAGCCCCAGCATTTT. Its translation is CASSYMGQGGNQPQHF.